In its sample, the clone carrying this T cell receptor (beta chain) was seen once. Its antigen remains unidentified. The sample is drawn from a study of T cells and Merkel cell carcinoma outcomes. Study conclusions and caveats: Repertoire plus T-cell density reportedly predicted Merkel cell carcinoma outcomes.

The assay was immunoSEQ multiplex PCR, and TCRdb's table has in-frame clones only and misses some. The sample carries fewer than 25,000 clones, more than 65% recorded once. The sequenced sample consisted of tumor tissue from Merkel cell carcinoma. The TCR was taken from a human donor with Merkel cell carcinoma.

This CDR3 reads CASSRGAWETQYF. CDR3 bases: TGTGCCAGCAGCCGCGGAGCGTGGGAGACCCAGTACTTC. V usage is TRBV7-8 and J usage is TRBJ2-5; D is uncertain. The CDR3 is made up of 13 amino acids. The germline gives CDR1 SGHVS, CDR2 FQNEAQ. The germline V and J ends were trimmed by 5 bases and 5 bases, with 12 bases remaining between them.